This TCR beta chain was captured in a study of T cells in Graves' hyperthyroidism and ophthalmopathy. General study findings and limits: Expanded thyroid clonotypes (above 0.001) were mostly also found in blood.

Amplified TCR beta CDR3 regions derived from RNA transcripts. A first-round RT-PCR of the TCR CDR3 used the HTBI primer set. One entry per CDR3 protein, called by TCRdb with MiXCR from the multiplex PCR reads. In the table there are roughly 93,000 distinct CDR3 sequences, approximately 39% of which are singletons. CDR3 length: 13 residues. The germline V and J ends were trimmed by 1 base and 8 bases, with 8 bases remaining between them. Aged 18 to 65, the patients had hyperthyroidism that was newly diagnosed and had lasted under 2 months. Uncontrolled infection, other autoimmune disease, pregnancy or lactation barred patients from enrollment. The diagnoses drew upon clinical symptoms, serum thyroxine and TRAb, thyroid ultrasound and orbital computed tomography. This clonotype was detected ten times or more. What it binds is not known.

The clonotype originates from a woman in her twenties or thirties with Graves' hyperthyroidism. Input material: peripheral blood or thyroid tissue (not recorded which). This chain connects TRBV12-3 or TRBV12-4 to TRBJ1-4, with D unclear. The CDR3 bases are TGTGCCAGCAGTTTAGGAGGATGGGAAAAACTGTTTTTT. This codes for CASSLGGWEKLFF.